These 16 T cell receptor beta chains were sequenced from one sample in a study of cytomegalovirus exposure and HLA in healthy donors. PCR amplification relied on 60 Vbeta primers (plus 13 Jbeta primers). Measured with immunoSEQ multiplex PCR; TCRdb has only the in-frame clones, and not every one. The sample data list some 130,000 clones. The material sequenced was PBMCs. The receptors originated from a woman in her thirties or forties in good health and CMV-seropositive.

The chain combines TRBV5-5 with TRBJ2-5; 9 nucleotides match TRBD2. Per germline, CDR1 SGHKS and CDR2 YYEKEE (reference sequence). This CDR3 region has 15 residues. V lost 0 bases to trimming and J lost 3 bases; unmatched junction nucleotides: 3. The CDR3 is CASSLVAGVKETQYF. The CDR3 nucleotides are TGTGCCAGCAGCTTGGTAGCGGGGGTGAAAGAGACCCAGTACTTC. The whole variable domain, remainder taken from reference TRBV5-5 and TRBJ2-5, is DAGVTQSPTHLIKTRGQQVTLRCSPISGHKSVSWYQQVLGQGPQFIFQYYEKEERGRGNFPDRFSARQFPNYSSELNVNALLLGDSALYLCASSLVAGVKETQYFGPGTRLLVL.

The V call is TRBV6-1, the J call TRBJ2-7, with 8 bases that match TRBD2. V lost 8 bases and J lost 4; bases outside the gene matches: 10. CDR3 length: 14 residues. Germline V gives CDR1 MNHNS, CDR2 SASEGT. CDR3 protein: CASGTAGGAYEQYF. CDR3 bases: TGTGCCAGCGGGACCGCGGGGGGCGCGTACGAGCAGTACTTC.

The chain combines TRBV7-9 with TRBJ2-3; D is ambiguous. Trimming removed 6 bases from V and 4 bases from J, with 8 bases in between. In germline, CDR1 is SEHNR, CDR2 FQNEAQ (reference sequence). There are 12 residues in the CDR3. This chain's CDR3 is CASSIPSDTQYF. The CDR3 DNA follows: TGTGCCAGCAGTATCCCCTCAGATACGCAGTATTTT.

The CDR3 DNA sequence: TGTGCCAGCAGAGGACAGCCCCCCGACGAGCAGTACTTC. Its protein is CASRGQPPDEQYF. The chain has TRBV25-1 and TRBJ2-7; maybe TRBD1 (6 bases). The CDR3 has 13 residues. V gave up 6 bases and J gave up 5 bases, with 14 bases separating them. CDR1 is MGHDK, CDR2 SYGVNS, per germline.

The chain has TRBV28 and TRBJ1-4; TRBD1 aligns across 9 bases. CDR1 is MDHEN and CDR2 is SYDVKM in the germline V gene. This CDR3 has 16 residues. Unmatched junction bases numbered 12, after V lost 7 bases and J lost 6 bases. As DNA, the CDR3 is TGTGCCAGCACCAAGGACAGGGGAGGTTCAGATGAAAAACTGTTTTTT. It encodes CASTKDRGGSDEKLFF.

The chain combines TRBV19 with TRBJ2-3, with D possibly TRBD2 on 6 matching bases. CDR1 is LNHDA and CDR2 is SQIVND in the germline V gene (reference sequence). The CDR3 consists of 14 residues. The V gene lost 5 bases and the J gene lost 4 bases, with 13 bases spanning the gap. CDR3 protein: CASSPILAPDTQYF. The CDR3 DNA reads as TGTGCCAGTAGTCCTATACTAGCTCCAGATACGCAGTATTTT. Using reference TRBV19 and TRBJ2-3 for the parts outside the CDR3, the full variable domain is DGGITQSPKYLFRKEGQNVTLSCEQNLNHDAMYWYRQDPGQGLRLIYYSQIVNDFQKGDIAEGYSVSREKKESFPLTVTSAQKNPTAFYLCASSPILAPDTQYFGPGTRLTVL.

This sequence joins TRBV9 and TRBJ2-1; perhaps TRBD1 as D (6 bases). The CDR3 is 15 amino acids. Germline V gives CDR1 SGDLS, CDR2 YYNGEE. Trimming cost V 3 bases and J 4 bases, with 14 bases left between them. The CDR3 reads CASSGLNQGYNEQFF. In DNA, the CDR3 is TGTGCCAGCAGCGGGTTAAACCAGGGGTACAATGAGCAGTTCTTC.

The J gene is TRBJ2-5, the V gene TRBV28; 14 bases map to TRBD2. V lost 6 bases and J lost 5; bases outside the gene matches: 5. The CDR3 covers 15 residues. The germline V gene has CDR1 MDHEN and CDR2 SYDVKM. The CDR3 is CASRGLAGVGETQYF. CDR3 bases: TGTGCCAGCAGGGGACTAGCGGGAGTAGGGGAGACCCAGTACTTC.

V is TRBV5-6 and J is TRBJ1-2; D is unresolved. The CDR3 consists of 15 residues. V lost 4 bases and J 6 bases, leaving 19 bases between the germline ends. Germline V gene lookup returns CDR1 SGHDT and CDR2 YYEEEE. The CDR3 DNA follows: TGTGCCAGCAGCCACGGACTTTCGGGCCTGAATGGCTACACCTTC. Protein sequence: CASSHGLSGLNGYTF. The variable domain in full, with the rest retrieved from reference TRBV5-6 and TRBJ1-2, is DAGVTQSPTHLIKTRGQQVTLRCSPKSGHDTVSWYQQALGQGPQFIFQYYEEEERQRGNFPDRFSGHQFPNYSSELNVNALLLGDSALYLCASSHGLSGLNGYTFGSGTRLTVV.

CDR3 coding DNA: TGTGCCAGCACCGGAGCGGGACCGCAGTTCTTC. It is translated as CASTGAGPQFF. The chain is built from TRBV2 and TRBJ2-1; 7 bases line up with TRBD2. This CDR3 has 11 residues. Germline-derived CDR1 and CDR2 are SNHLY and FYNNEI. The J segment lost 12 bases and the V segment lost 7 bases, leaving 6 bases of the junction unmatched.

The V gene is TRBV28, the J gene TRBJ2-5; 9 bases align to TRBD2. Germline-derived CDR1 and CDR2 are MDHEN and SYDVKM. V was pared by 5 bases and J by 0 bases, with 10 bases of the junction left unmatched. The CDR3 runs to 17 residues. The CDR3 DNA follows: TGTGCCAGCAGTCGGCGACTAGCGGCAAGGTACCAAGAGACCCAGTACTTC. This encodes CASSRRLAARYQETQYF.

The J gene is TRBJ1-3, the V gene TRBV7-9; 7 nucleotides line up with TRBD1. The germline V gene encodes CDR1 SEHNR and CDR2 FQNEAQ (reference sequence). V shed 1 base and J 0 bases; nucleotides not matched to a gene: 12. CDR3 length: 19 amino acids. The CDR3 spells CASSLVHGQAIRSGNTIYF. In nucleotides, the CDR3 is TGTGCCAGCAGCTTAGTACATGGACAGGCGATCCGCTCTGGAAACACCATATATTTT.

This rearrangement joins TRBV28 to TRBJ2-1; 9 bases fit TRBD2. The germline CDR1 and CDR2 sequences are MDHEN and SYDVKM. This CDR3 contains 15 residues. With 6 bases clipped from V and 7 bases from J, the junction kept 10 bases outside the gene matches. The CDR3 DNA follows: TGTGCCAGCAGCCTATTAGCGGGAGCGGGAAATGAGCAGTTCTTC. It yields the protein CASSLLAGAGNEQFF.

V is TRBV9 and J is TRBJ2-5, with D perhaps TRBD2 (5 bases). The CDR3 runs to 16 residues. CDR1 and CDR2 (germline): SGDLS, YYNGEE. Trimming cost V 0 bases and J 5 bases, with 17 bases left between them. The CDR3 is CASSVDGGTKGETQYF. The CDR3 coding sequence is TGTGCCAGCAGCGTAGATGGAGGCACGAAAGGGGAGACCCAGTACTTC. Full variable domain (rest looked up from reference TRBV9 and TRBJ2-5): DSGVTQTPKHLITATGQRVTLRCSPRSGDLSVYWYQQSLDQGLQFLIQYYNGEERAKGNILERFSAQQFPDLHSELNLSSLELGDSALYFCASSVDGGTKGETQYFGPGTRLLVL.

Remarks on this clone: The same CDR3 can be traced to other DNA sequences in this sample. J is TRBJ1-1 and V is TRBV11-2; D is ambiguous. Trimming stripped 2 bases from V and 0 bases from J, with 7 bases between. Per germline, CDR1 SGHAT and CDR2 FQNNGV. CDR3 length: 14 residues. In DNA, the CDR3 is TGTGCCAGCAGCTTAAGCGGGGTGAACACTGAAGCTTTCTTT. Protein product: CASSLSGVNTEAFF. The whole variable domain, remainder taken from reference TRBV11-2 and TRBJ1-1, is EAGVAQSPRYKIIEKRQSVAFWCNPISGHATLYWYQQILGQGPKLLIQFQNNGVVDDSQLPKDRFSAERLKGVDSTLKIQPAKLEDSAVYLCASSLSGVNTEAFFGQGTRLTVV.

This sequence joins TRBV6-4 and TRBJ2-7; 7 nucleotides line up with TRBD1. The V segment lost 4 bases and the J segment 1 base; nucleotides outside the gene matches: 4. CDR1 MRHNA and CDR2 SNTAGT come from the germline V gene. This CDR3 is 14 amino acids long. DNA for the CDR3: TGTGCCAGCAGTGCTAACAGGGGATCCTACGAGCAGTACTTC. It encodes CASSANRGSYEQYF.